This T cell receptor (beta chain) was identified during a study of T cell responses to AZD1222 COVID-19 vaccine. Repertoires were generated with immunoSEQ multiplex PCR, while TCRdb's copy carries only in-frame clones and drops some. Here the sample spans more than 110,000 clones, 93% being singletons. This CDR3 region has 13 residues. With 3 bases removed from V and 1 base from J, the gap between germline ends came to 6 bases. CDR1 is KGHSH and CDR2 is LQKENI in the germline V gene. The rearrangement links TRBV18 to TRBJ1-2; D may be TRBD1 (6 bases). The TCR was taken from an adult in good health. Sequenced here: peripheral blood, sampled on day 0 of AZD1222 vaccination. The CDR3 sequence: CASSPDSNYGYTF. The CDR3, as DNA: TGTGCCAGCTCACCGGACAGTAACTATGGCTACACCTTC.